By share of the sample, the clone carrying this T cell receptor beta chain is medium-sized. Its antigen is undetermined. A UMI-containing oligonucleotide was joined by 3' ligation to the TCR cDNA template. CDR1 and CDR2 (germline): SGHTA, FQGNSA. Trimming cost V 4 bases and J 1 base, with 10 bases left between them. CDR3 length equals 14 residues. The record originates from a study of naive and memory T cell subsets. Findings of the study overall: Potentially, T cell activation and differentiation skew this RNA-based measurement.

Ligated cDNA underwent four rounds of PCR with nested alpha and beta constant region primers and SP2. MiXCR was run by TCRdb on the UMI-ligation and nested PCR reads, yielding one entry per CDR3 protein. This repertoire shows some 26,000 distinct CDR3 sequences, 4% to 6.5% found once; its top ten account for roughly 7.1%. The origin of this receptor is an adult in good health. The sequencing input was blood. V and J are TRBV7-2 and TRBJ2-5, with D possibly TRBD2 on 6 matching bases. CDR3 sequence (DNA): TGTGCCAGCAGCTCACGACTAGGCCAAGAGACCCAGTACTTC. Its translation is CASSSRLGQETQYF. Combining the CDR3 with reference TRBV7-2 and TRBJ2-5 gives the whole variable domain GAGVSQSPSNKVTEKGKDVELRCDPISGHTALYWYRQSLGQGLEFLIYFQGNSAPDKSGLPSDRFSAERTGGSVSTLTIQRTQQEDSAVYLCASSSRLGQETQYFGPGTRLLVL.